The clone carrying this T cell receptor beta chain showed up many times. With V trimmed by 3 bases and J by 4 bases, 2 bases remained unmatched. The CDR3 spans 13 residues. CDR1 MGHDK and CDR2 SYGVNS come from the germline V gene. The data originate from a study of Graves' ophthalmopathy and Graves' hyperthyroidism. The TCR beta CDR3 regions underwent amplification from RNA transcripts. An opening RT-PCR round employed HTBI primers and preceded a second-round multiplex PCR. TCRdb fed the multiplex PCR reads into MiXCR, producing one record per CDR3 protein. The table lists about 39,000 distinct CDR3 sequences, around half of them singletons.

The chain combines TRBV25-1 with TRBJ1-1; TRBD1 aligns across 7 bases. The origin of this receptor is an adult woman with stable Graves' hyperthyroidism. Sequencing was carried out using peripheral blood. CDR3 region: CASSDRGGTEAFF. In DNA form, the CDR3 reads TGTGCCAGCAGTGACAGGGGGGGCACTGAAGCTTTCTTT. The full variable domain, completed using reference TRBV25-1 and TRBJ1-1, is EADIYQTPRYLVIGTGKKITLECSQTMGHDKMYWYQQDPGMELHLIHYSYGVNSTEKGDLSSESTVSRIRTEHFPLTLESARPSHTSQYLCASSDRGGTEAFFGQGTRLTVV.